This T cell receptor beta chain was sequenced during a study of T-cell memory formation after mild COVID-19 (dated by TCRdb to about 2021). The study in broad terms: TCR sequence clusters from the two donors were found to be largely donor specific. T-cell clones expanding and contracting after mild COVID-19 in two donors were tracked by longitudinal TCRalpha and TCRbeta repertoire sequencing. Two young, previously healthy adult volunteers made up the cohort, one male and one female. Broad study findings and their caveats: Only two mild cases were covered in the study, and larger cohorts including severe cases with pre-infection samples were considered necessary. Some responding clones were found in pre-infection memory, which suggests that pre-existing cross-reactive memory T cells took part in the SARS-CoV-2 response. Clones contracting from day 15 to 85 had balanced CD4/CD8 phenotypes, while a second wave expanding from day 15 to 37 was biased towards CD4+. Contracting CD4+ clones turned up mainly in the CM and EM memory subsets, whereas EMRA was where CD8+ clones were enriched. Whether the second-wave clones peaking on day 37 were SARS-CoV-2 specific was not confirmed.

Sequencing used an Illumina NovaSeq 6000. TCRalpha and TCRbeta cDNA libraries were constructed by 5'RACE with constant-segment primers, with sample barcodes and unique molecular identifiers being introduced. Trizol reagent was used to extract RNA from every sample. Amplification of the libraries took two PCR steps, and the second step added a second sample barcode plus Illumina TruSeq adapters. Sequencing of the libraries was done on an Illumina NovaSeq, producing 2 x 150 bp paired-end reads. Per the source publication's procedure: With migec v1.2.7, reads were demultiplexed and then collapsed into UMI-guided consensus sequences. Using mixcr v2.1.11, UMI consensuses were aligned to TRA and TRB V and J templates and then assembled into clonotypes. Expanded or contracted clonotypes were those called significant by both edgeR and NoisET, with noise models trained on biological replicates. For edgeR calls, a false discovery rate-adjusted p below 0.01 and a log2 fold-change threshold of 1 were applied. PCA with hierarchical clustering of max-normalized trajectories of the 1000 most abundant clonotypes was used as exploratory dynamics analysis. Separately sequenced CD4+ and CD8+ repertoires were used to assign the CD4 or CD8 phenotype of responding clones. TCRdb trimmed public reads at Q25 via fastp, called clones via MiXCR and kept in-frame beta chains. Under each unique CDR3 protein, matching rows form one entry showing the most common genes and DNA. TCRdb, not the original authors, processed these V and J calls. The sample contains some 210,000 distinct CDR3 sequences, 27% of them found a single time. In total, the top ten clones hold about an eighth of the sample.

Ficoll-Paque density gradient centrifugation was used to isolate PBMCs. The V end loses 7 bases and the J end loses 7 bases, and a stretch of 21 bases separates them. Its CDR3 holds 14 amino acids, cysteine through phenylalanine. Only the CDR3 DNA stays, 42 bases, in frame from base 1. The germline V gene (reference sequence) specifies DFQATT as CDR1 and SNEGSKA as CDR2. This clonotype was observed a handful of times. What this receptor recognizes is not known. No much larger clone is present one base from it, and per-base qualities are unavailable. This receptor was taken from an adult woman who had mild COVID-19 (a few samples of this study predate the infection). The sample titles of this study are shuffled in the database, so cell type and time point are left out; the donor was told from shared clones. The receptor chain draws on TRBV20-1 and TRBJ2-3; the D gene may be TRBD1 or TRBD2, since each aligns over 5 bases. The sequencing sample was made of PBMCs or a T cell subset sorted from them (not recorded which). The DNA reads TGCAGTGTCCCCGTTGGGGGTGCCAAATATACGCAGTATTTT. Its protein reads: CSVPVGGAKYTQYF.